Shown below are 5 T cell receptor beta chains from a single sample sequenced in a study of blood T cell repertoires in COVID-19. The method was immunoSEQ multiplex PCR; TCRdb's version includes in-frame clones alone and lacks a portion of them. The sample gives under 9,500 clones, about 86% of which show up once; around 8% is in the top ten. The sequencing input was peripheral blood. These receptors originate from a human donor in a cohort sampled during active COVID-19.

The rearrangement uses TRBV19 and TRBJ1-1; possible D gene TRBD1, 5 bases. The CDR3 covers 14 residues. Per germline, CDR1 LNHDA and CDR2 SQIVND (reference sequence). V shed 9 bases and J shed 3 bases, with 17 bases lying between them. DNA for the CDR3: TGTGCCAGCGGGCCCCAGGGTCAGGACACTGAAGCTTTCTTT. Its translation is CASGPQGQDTEAFF.

The chain carries TRBV28 and TRBJ2-1; D possibly corresponds to TRBD1 (6 bases). The CDR3 totals 16 residues. Between the trimmed V and J ends, which lost 6 bases and 0 bases, there was a span of 15 bases. From germline, CDR1 is MDHEN and CDR2 SYDVKM. CDR3 sequence (DNA): TGTGCCAGCAGAGTGGGACACCTAAGCTCCTACAATGAGCAGTTCTTC. Its translation: CASRVGHLSSYNEQFF. The full variable domain, in which reference TRBV28 and TRBJ2-1 provide the parts outside the CDR3, is DVKVTQSSRYLVKRTGEKVFLECVQDMDHENMFWYRQDPGLGLRLIYFSYDVKMKEKGDIPEGYSVSREKKERFSLILESASTNQTSMYLCASRVGHLSSYNEQFFGPGTRLTVL.

The V call is TRBV13, the J call TRBJ1-2; D perhaps matches TRBD1 (6 bases). The CDR3 extends over 15 amino acids. Germline V CDR1 and CDR2: PRHDT, FYEKMQ (reference sequence). With 3 bases removed from V and 8 bases from J, the gap between germline ends came to 19 bases. The DNA for the CDR3 is TGTGCCAGCAGCTTCCTTTCCACAGGGAACAGGGGCTACACCTTC. Its translation is CASSFLSTGNRGYTF.

The chain combines TRBV19 with TRBJ2-3; 7 bases are a match to TRBD1. CDR1 LNHDA and CDR2 SQIVND come from the germline V gene (reference sequence). The CDR3 runs 14 residues. V gave up 6 bases and J gave up 2 bases; unmatched junction bases: 5. The CDR3 sequence: CASRGDRVTDTQYF. In DNA, the CDR3 is TGTGCCAGTAGGGGAGACAGGGTCACAGATACGCAGTATTTT.

This clone occurred once. The gene calls are TRBV2 and TRBJ2-3; perhaps TRBD1 as D (6 bases). The V gene lost 1 base and the J gene lost 1 base, with 18 bases spanning the gap. Germline V gene lookup returns CDR1 SNHLY and CDR2 FYNNEI. The CDR3 loop spans 18 amino acids. CDR3 in amino acids: CASSEGTTGSFGTDTQYF. The CDR3 DNA follows: TGTGCCAGCAGTGAAGGGACAACAGGGAGTTTTGGCACAGATACGCAGTATTTT. The variable domain in full, with the rest retrieved from reference TRBV2 and TRBJ2-3, is EPEVTQTPSHQVTQMGQEVILRCVPISNHLYFYWYRQILGQKVEFLVSFYNNEISEKSEIFDDQFSVERPDGSNFTLKIRSTKLEDSAMYFCASSEGTTGSFGTDTQYFGPGTRLTVL.